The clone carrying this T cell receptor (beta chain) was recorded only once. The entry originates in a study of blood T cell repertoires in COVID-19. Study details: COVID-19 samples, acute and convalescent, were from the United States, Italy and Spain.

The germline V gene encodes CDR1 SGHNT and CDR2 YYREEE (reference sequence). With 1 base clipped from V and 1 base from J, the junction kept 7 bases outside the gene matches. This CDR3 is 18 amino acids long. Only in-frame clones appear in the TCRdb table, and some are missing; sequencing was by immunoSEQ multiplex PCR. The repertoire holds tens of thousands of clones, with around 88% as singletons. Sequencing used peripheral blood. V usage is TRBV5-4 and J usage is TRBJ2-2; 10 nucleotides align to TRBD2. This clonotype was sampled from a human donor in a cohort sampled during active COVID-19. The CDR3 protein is CASSLLRLAGGNTGELFF. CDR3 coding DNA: TGTGCCAGCAGCTTGCTCCGACTAGCGGGCGGGAACACCGGGGAGCTGTTTTTT.